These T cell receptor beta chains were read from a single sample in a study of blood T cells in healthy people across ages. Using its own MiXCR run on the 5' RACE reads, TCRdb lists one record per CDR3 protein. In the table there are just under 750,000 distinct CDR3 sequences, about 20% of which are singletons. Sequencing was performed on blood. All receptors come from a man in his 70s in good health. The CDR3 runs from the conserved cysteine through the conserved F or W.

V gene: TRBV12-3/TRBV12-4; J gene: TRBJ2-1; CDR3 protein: CASSPEWLAGEYNEQFF
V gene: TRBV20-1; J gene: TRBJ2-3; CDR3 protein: CSARETSGRTDTQYF
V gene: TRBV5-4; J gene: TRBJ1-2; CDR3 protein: CATNGQGPWGYTF
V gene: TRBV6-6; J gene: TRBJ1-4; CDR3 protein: CASILRPGVTNEKLFF
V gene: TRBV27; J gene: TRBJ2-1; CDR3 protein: CASIAGTGRYNEQFF
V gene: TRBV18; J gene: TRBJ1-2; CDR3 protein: CASSPTGGIDYGYTF
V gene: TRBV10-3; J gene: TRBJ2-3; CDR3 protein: CAISVGAATDTQYF
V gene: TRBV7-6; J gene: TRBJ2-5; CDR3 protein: CASSLFSARTSGETQYF
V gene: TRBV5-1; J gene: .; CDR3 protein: CASSFWGEGYNEQFF
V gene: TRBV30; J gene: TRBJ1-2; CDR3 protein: CAWRGNRFGYTF
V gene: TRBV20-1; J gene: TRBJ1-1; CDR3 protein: CSASSGWENTEAFF
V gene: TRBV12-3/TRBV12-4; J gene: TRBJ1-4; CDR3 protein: CASSVRQGGFEKLFF
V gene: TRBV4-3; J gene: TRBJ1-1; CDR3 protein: CASSVQAGGNTEAFF
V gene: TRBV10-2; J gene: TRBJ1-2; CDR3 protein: CASSAGLDGGYTF
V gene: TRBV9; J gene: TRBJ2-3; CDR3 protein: CASSPRTREDTQYF
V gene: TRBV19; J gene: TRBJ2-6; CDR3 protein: CASSMGEAGSSSGANVLTF
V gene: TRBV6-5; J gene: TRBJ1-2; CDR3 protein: CASARDRGPGGYTF
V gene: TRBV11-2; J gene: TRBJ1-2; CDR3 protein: CASSLGGTGIRYGYTF
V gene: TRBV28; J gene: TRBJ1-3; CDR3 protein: CASMRGNSGNTIYF
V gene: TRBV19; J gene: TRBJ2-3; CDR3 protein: CASRERGKTDTQYF
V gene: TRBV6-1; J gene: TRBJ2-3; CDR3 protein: CASSEAQGAGVTDTQYF
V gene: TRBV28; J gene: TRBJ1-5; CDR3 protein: CASSLRSGKGQPQHF
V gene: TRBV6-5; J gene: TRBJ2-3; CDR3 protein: CASSYSGLAGGEYTQYF
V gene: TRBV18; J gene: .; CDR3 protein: CASSPVTATYEQYF
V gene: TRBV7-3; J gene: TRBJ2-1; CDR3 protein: CASSLKRDHAYNEQFF
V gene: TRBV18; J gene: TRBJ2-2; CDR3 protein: CASSRIRDTGELFF
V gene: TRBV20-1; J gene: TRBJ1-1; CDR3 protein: CSARIQGDTEAFF
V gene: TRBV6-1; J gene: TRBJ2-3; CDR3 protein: CASSDLRGLTDTQYF
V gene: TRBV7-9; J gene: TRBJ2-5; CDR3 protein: CAGSSWDRGRETQYF
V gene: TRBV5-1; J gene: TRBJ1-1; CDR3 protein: CASSFTGTGGAFGTEAFF
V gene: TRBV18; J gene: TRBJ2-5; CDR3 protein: CASSPRAGQETQYF
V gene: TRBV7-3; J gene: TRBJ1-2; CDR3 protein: CASSSSTGSYGGYTF
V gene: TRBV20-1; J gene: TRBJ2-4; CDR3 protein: CSAREDTDVIAKNIQYF
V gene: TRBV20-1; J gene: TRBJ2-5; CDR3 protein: CSAREGARETQYF
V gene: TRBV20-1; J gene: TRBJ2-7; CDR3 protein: CSATGLVGTYEQYF
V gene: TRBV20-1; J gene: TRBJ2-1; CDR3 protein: CIVGGKSNEQFF
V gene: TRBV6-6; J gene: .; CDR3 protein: CASRTGGAPQQFF
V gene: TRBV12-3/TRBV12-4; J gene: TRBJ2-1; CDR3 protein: CASSSSGTGFNEQFF
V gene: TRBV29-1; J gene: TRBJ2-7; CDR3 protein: CSVESTYEQYF
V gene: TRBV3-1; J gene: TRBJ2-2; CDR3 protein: CASSSGLASTGELFF
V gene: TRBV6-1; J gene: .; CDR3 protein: CASNIVAGFSNEQFF
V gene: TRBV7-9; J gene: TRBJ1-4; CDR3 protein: CASSLFLRGLEKLFF
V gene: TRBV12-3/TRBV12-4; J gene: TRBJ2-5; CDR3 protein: CASSFDRDLGQYF
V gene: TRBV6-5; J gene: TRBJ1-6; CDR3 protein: CASRTGTSPLHF
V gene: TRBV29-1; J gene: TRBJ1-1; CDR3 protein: CSVHSGMNTEAFF
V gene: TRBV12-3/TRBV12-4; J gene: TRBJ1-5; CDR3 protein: CASSFLRGYSNQPQHF